These 20 T cell receptor beta chains came from one sample sequenced in a study of CD8+CD57+ T cells in acquired aplastic anemia. For sequencing, patients were chosen who had shown expansion of CD8+CD57+ cells by flow cytometry. Using genomic DNA as the template, TCR beta VDJ and CDR3 profiling was carried out. Each CDR3 protein is one row after TCRdb ran MiXCR on the reads. Here the sample spans over 150,000 distinct CDR3 sequences, around 60% being singletons. Sequencing used sorted CD4+, CD8+, or CD8+CD57+ T cells (not recorded which) from PBMCs. All receptors derive from a human donor with aplastic anemia.

The chain carries TRBV27 and TRBJ2-2; no definite D call. Germline values: CDR1 MNHEY, CDR2 SMNVEV (reference sequence). The length of the CDR3 is 13 residues. The V and J ends lost 6 bases and 3 bases respectively, with 8 bases between them. CDR3 protein: CASSWTDTGELFF. CDR3 bases: TGTGCCAGCAGCTGGACGGACACCGGGGAGCTGTTTTTT.

This clonotype occurred many times. The V gene is TRBV9, the J gene TRBJ2-7; a weak D match, TRBD1 (6 bases). Germline CDR1 is SGDLS and CDR2 is YYNGEE. This CDR3 is 14 amino acids long. The germline V and J ends were trimmed by 1 base and 4 bases, with 12 bases remaining between them. The chain's CDR3 is CASSVRDTGYEQYF. Written as DNA, the CDR3 is TGTGCCAGCAGCGTAAGGGACACCGGTTACGAGCAGTACTTC.

This sequence joins TRBV5-6 and TRBJ2-7; D is possibly TRBD1 (6 bases). The germline V gene encodes CDR1 SGHDT and CDR2 YYEEEE. V dropped 1 base and J dropped 3 bases, with 11 bases sitting between them. This CDR3 comprises 14 residues. The CDR3 DNA reads as TGTGCCAGCAGCTTGACGGGACAACTCTACGAGCAGTACTTC. Translating gives CASSLTGQLYEQYF.

This chain joins TRBV2 and TRBJ2-5, with 12 bases matching TRBD2. The CDR3 sequence is 18 residues long. Per the germline V gene, CDR1 is SNHLY and CDR2 is FYNNEI. J gave up 5 bases and V 1 base, and 11 bases lay outside the gene matches. CDR3 sequence reads: CASSEEFLAGGPQETQYF. CDR3 DNA: TGTGCCAGCAGTGAAGAGTTCCTAGCGGGGGGGCCGCAGGAGACCCAGTACTTC.

The V call is TRBV7-3, the J call TRBJ2-3; 11 positions match TRBD2. The CDR3 totals 17 residues. V lost 0 bases, J lost 2 bases, and 4 bases stayed unmatched. Germline CDR1 SGHTA, CDR2 FQGTGA. In DNA, the CDR3 is TGTGCCAGCAGCTTAACGCCTAGCGGGGGGCCCACAGATACGCAGTATTTT. Translated: CASSLTPSGGPTDTQYF.

This clonotype occurred many times. The V gene is TRBV2, the J gene TRBJ1-5; D not resolved. The V end lost 0 bases, the J end lost 4 bases, and 10 bases lay between the germline ends. Germline-derived CDR1 and CDR2 are SNHLY and FYNNEI. This CDR3 has 15 residues. CDR3 amino acids: CASSEASTRNQPQHF. The CDR3 DNA reads as TGTGCCAGCAGTGAAGCGAGTACACGGAATCAGCCCCAGCATTTT.

The chain uses TRBV20-1 and TRBJ1-1, with a possible D match to TRBD1 (6 bases). Per germline, CDR1 DFQATT and CDR2 SNEGSKA (reference sequence). V lost 0 bases, J lost 3 bases, and 14 bases lay in between. This CDR3 has 15 amino acids. Written as DNA, the CDR3 is TGCAGTGCTAGAGATCTAGGGGGATGGGACACTGAAGCTTTCTTT. Its translation is CSARDLGGWDTEAFF.

V and J are TRBV7-2 and TRBJ1-1; TRBD1 agrees at 8 bases. In germline, CDR1 is SGHTA, CDR2 FQGNSA. The CDR3 contains 16 residues. Trimming at V came to 0 bases and at J to 4 bases, leaving 7 bases not matched to a gene. The CDR3 nucleotides are TGTGCCAGCAGCTTAGCGAGGTTCGGGACAGGCACTGAAGCTTTCTTT. Its translation is CASSLARFGTGTEAFF.

This clonotype has at least ten counts. This chain links TRBV6-2 or TRBV6-3 with TRBJ1-1, with unresolved D. The CDR3 is made up of 14 amino acids. With 2 bases removed from V and 1 base from J, the gap between germline ends came to 8 bases. Germline V lookup: CDR1 MNHEY, CDR2 SVGEGT. The CDR3 nucleotides read TGTGCCAGCAGTTACCTTTCGGAGAACACTGAAGCTTTCTTT. This encodes CASSYLSENTEAFF.

This chain's CDR3 is CSVDGGRATEAFF. DNA for the CDR3: TGCAGCGTTGATGGGGGGAGGGCCACTGAAGCTTTCTTT. This chain links TRBV29-1 with TRBJ1-1; maybe TRBD1 (5 bases). The CDR3 covers 13 residues. CDR1 and CDR2 (germline): SQVTM, ANQGSEA. Trimming shortened V by 3 bases and J by 4 bases, and 12 bases separated the two germline ends.

The V call is TRBV12-3 or TRBV12-4, the J call TRBJ1-1; D is undetermined. V was trimmed by 3 bases and J by 7 bases, leaving 9 bases between them. The CDR3 loop spans 12 amino acids. Here the CDR3 reads CASSFSGREAFF. The DNA of the CDR3 is TGTGCCAGCAGTTTTTCTGGGCGTGAAGCTTTCTTT.

With respect to this clonotype: This clone may be a read error of a much larger clone one base away. The chain carries TRBV28 and TRBJ2-7; 8 bases line up with TRBD1. The CDR3 loop spans 15 amino acids. Germline CDR1 MDHEN, CDR2 SYDVKM. The CDR3 reads CASSPGGAVQDEQCF. In nucleotides, the CDR3 is TGTGCCAGCAGTCCAGGGGGCGCCGTTCAGGACGAGCAGTGCTTC.

This chain connects TRBV6-2 or TRBV6-3 to TRBJ1-1, with unresolved D. The CDR3 sequence is 13 residues long. Germline V gene lookup returns CDR1 MNHEY and CDR2 SVGEGT. The V end lost 11 bases, the J end lost 1 base, and 14 bases lay between the germline ends. The CDR3 sequence: CAAGRAQNTEAFF. The CDR3 nucleotides read TGTGCCGCCGGCCGCGCTCAGAACACTGAAGCTTTCTTT.

This clonotype came up once. The rearrangement links TRBV29-1 to TRBJ1-1; TRBD1 matches at 9 bases. The V gene's germline CDR1 is SQVTM and CDR2 ANQGSEA. V shed 0 bases and J 3 bases; nucleotides not matched to a gene: 5. The CDR3 consists of 15 residues. CDR3: CSVEEADRGYTEAFF. In nucleotides, the CDR3 is TGCAGCGTTGAAGAGGCGGACAGGGGCTACACTGAAGCTTTCTTT.

This chain joins TRBV19 and TRBJ2-7; 8 bases are shared with TRBD2. With 1 base clipped from V and 1 base from J, the junction kept 3 bases outside the gene matches. The CDR3 has 15 amino acids. Germline V lookup: CDR1 LNHDA, CDR2 SQIVND (reference sequence). CDR3 loop: CASSIGSGGSYEQYF. CDR3 nucleotides: TGTGCCAGTAGTATAGGAAGCGGGGGTTCCTACGAGCAGTACTTC.

The chain links TRBV9 to TRBJ1-4; D not resolved. This CDR3 contains 12 residues. CDR1 is SGDLS and CDR2 is YYNGEE in the germline V gene. Deletions cut 3 bases from V and 11 bases from J, with 11 bases between. As DNA, the CDR3 is TGTGCCAGCAGCGAAGAAGGAAGGAAACTGTTTTTT. Amino acids: CASSEEGRKLFF.

Turning to this clonotype: The junction departs from germline at one end; a sequencing error may be responsible. The chain couples TRBV10-2 to TRBJ1-2; 9 bases fit TRBD1. This CDR3 region has 12 residues. Germline V CDR1 and CDR2: WSHSY, SAAADI. The CDR3 nucleotides read TGTGCCAGCAGGGGGACAGGGTCTGGCTACACCTTC. Translating it yields CASRGTGSGYTF.

This clonotype has just one count. The chain has TRBV29-1 and TRBJ2-2; D is undetermined. CDR3 length: 12 residues. Trimming removed 3 bases from V and 2 bases from J, with 4 bases in between. Looked up from germline, CDR1 is SQVTM and CDR2 is ANQGSEA. The CDR3 nucleotides read TGCAGCGTTGACACCAACACCGGGGAGCTGTTTTTT. This sequence encodes CSVDTNTGELFF.

Of note for this clonotype: A much more abundant neighbour one base away suggests this may be a read error. The chain uses TRBV24-1 and TRBJ1-2; maybe TRBD1 (6 bases). From germline, CDR1 is KGHDR and CDR2 SFDVKD. Deletions cut 7 bases from V and 4 bases from J, with 15 bases between. The CDR3 is made up of 14 amino acids. CDR3 residues: CATRGTQTSYGYTF. CDR3 in DNA: TGTGCCACCAGGGGGACACAGACTAGCTATGGCTACACCTTC.

V usage is TRBV20-1 and J usage is TRBJ2-7; TRBD2 agrees at 11 bases. The CDR3 has 12 residues. Germline V gene sequence: CDR1 DFQATT, CDR2 SNEGSKA (reference sequence). Trimming cost V 3 bases and J 6 bases; bases outside gene matches: 1. CDR3 amino acids: CSASGLAGEQYF. The CDR3 DNA reads as TGCAGTGCTAGTGGACTAGCGGGCGAGCAGTACTTC.